The 8 T cell receptor beta chains below were found in one sample sequenced in a study of post-analysis software for immune sequencing data. General study points: Patients showed TRBV5-6, TRBV5-1 and TRBV20-1 among a handful of TRBV segments more frequent than in controls.

The antigens these receptors bind are not known. Researchers reported that TCR beta cDNA libraries carried unique molecular identifiers. From the PCR reads, TCRdb called clonotypes with MiXCR, one entry per CDR3 protein. Altogether some 890,000 distinct CDR3 sequences are present, under 70% being singletons, with the ten largest covering around 4.5%. Sequencing was carried out using blood. The receptor set was obtained from a girl aged 5-17 years with multiple sclerosis.

A word on this clonotype: One end of the junction is discordant with germline, which a read error may explain. The chain has TRBV20-1 and TRBJ2-1; D not certain. This CDR3 contains 13 residues. Germline CDR1 is DFQATT and CDR2 is SNEGSKA (reference sequence). CDR3 region: CSARQPGYNVQFF. CDR3 in DNA: TGCAGTGCTAGACAGCCAGGTTACAATGTGCAGTTCTTC.

In this sample, this clonotype turned up a few times. This chain joins TRBV20-1 and TRBJ2-1; 9 nucleotides agree with TRBD2. Germline assignment: CDR1 DFQATT and CDR2 SNEGSKA (reference sequence). CDR3 length: 14 amino acids. V dropped 6 bases and J dropped 5; count of bases not matched to a gene: 8. CDR3: CSAERGDNHNEQFF. The CDR3 bases are TGCAGTGCGGAGCGGGGGGACAACCACAATGAGCAGTTCTTC.

The table lists this clonotype with a few counts. This rearrangement joins TRBV6-5 to TRBJ2-3, with a tentative D call TRBD2 (5 bases). Looked up from germline, CDR1 is MNHEY and CDR2 is SVGAGI. The V end lost 7 bases, the J end lost 2 bases, and 19 bases lay between the germline ends. The CDR3 consists of 16 residues. This CDR3 reads CASTDRSSGYTDTQYF. The CDR3 nucleotides read TGTGCCAGCACCGATCGCTCAAGCGGTTACACAGATACGCAGTATTTT.

The CDR3 region is CASRSEAETQYF. DNA of the CDR3: TGTGCCAGCAGGTCGGAGGCAGAGACCCAGTACTTC. The chain carries TRBV6-6 and TRBJ2-5; D perhaps matches TRBD2 (5 bases). Germline assignment: CDR1 MNHNY and CDR2 SVGAGI (reference sequence). This CDR3 region has 12 residues. Deletions cut 6 bases from V and 4 bases from J, with 9 bases between.

V usage is TRBV7-3 and J usage is TRBJ2-7; TRBD1 matches at 10 bases. V lost 2 bases and J lost 5; bases outside the gene matches: 6. Germline V gene sequence: CDR1 SGHTA, CDR2 FQGTGA. This CDR3 spans 15 amino acids. The CDR3 sequence is CASSLLGTGVDEQYF. The CDR3 DNA reads as TGTGCCAGCAGCTTACTAGGGACAGGGGTGGACGAGCAGTACTTC. The full variable domain, completed using reference TRBV7-3 and TRBJ2-7, is GAGVSQTPSNKVTEKGKYVELRCDPISGHTALYWYRQSLGQGPEFLIYFQGTGAADDSGLPNDRFFAVRPEGSVSTLKIQRTERGDSAVYLCASSLLGTGVDEQYFGPGTRLTVT.

This clonotype was counted between two and nine times. The genes are TRBV7-2 and TRBJ1-2; possibly TRBD1 for D (5 bases). The CDR3 length is 16 residues. CDR1 and CDR2 from the germline V gene are SGHTA and FQGNSA. Trimming pared 1 base from V and 4 bases from J, leaving 16 bases between. The CDR3 sequence is CASSLERHRLPYGYTF. The CDR3 coding sequence is TGTGCCAGCAGCTTAGAAAGACACAGGCTCCCCTATGGCTACACCTTC.

This sequence joins TRBV11-1 and TRBJ2-7; 10 positions agree with TRBD2. This CDR3 is 14 amino acids long. CDR1 is SGHAT, CDR2 FQDESV, per germline (reference sequence). With 6 bases clipped from V and 6 bases from J, the junction kept 8 bases outside the gene matches. The CDR3 loop reads CASSYPGLAIEQYF. The CDR3 bases are TGTGCCAGCAGTTATCCGGGACTAGCGATCGAGCAGTACTTC.

CDR3 sequence: CASSFTSGNIQYF. In DNA, the CDR3 is TGTGCCAGCAGTTTCACTAGCGGAAACATTCAGTACTTC. V is TRBV6-5 and J is TRBJ2-4; 8 bases agree with TRBD2. V shed 4 bases and J 6 bases; nucleotides not matched to a gene: 2. Germline CDR1 MNHEY, CDR2 SVGAGI. The CDR3 has 13 amino acids.